This is a list of T cell receptor beta chains from one sample in a study of blood T cell repertoires in COVID-19. The repertoire was sequenced with immunoSEQ multiplex PCR; TCRdb's copy has only in-frame clones and lacks some. The table has over 150,000 clones, roughly 80% seen once; the top ten hold roughly 8.1%. The material sequenced was peripheral blood. These receptors all stem from a woman of 80 years or more with COVID-19, enrolled during active disease. The CDR3 runs from the conserved cysteine through the conserved F or W. D genes are given only for firm matches. Clone size, where shown, is once, few, many, or a class for clones that have expanded.

J | D | size | V | length | DNA | CDR3
TRBJ2-3 | - | once | TRBV2 | 15 | TGTGCCAGCACCCAAGAACTAGTGCGGCTAAATACGCAGTATTTT | CASTQELVRLNTQYF
TRBJ1-3 | TRBD1 | few | TRBV5-1 | 15 | TGCGCCAGCAGCTTGTTGACAGGGTCTGGAAACACCATATATTTT | CASSLLTGSGNTIYF
TRBJ1-5 | - | - | TRBV18 | 13 | TGTGCCAGCTCCGACACCGTTGATCAGCCCCAGCATTTT | CASSDTVDQPQHF
TRBJ1-6 | - | many | TRBV7-8 | 17 | TGTGCCAGCAGCTTAATATGGGGCAGGTTGGGGGCTTCACCCCTCCACTTT | CASSLIWGRLGASPLHF
TRBJ1-6 | - | - | TRBV18 | 16 | TGTGCCAGCTCACCCAACAGGGAGGGGAATAATTCACCCCTCCACTTT | CASSPNREGNNSPLHF
TRBJ1-1 | - | - | TRBV6-2/TRBV6-3 | 15 | TGTGCCAGCAGTCAGACTCCTCCCAGAGGGACTGAAGCTTTCTTT | CASSQTPPRGTEAFF
TRBJ2-7 | TRBD2 | - | TRBV7-3 | 15 | TGTGCCAGCAGTAAAACGGGACTAGGGGGGCACGAGCAGTACTTC | CASSKTGLGGHEQYF
TRBJ2-5 | - | - | TRBV29-1 | 13 | TGCAGCGTGGAGGAGGGGAGAAGAGAGACCCAGTACTTC | CSVEEGRRETQYF
TRBJ1-1 | - | - | TRBV28 | 14 | TGTGCCAGCAGCCTTCGACAGGTGGCCACTGAAGCTTTCTTT | CASSLRQVATEAFF
TRBJ1-4 | - | - | TRBV5-6 | 13 | TGTGCCAGCAGCTTGGGAGTCTCAGAAAAACTGTTTTTT | CASSLGVSEKLFF
TRBJ2-3 | - | - | TRBV12-3/TRBV12-4 | 12 | TGTGCCAGCAGTTCCATAGTAGATACGCAGTATTTT | CASSSIVDTQYF
TRBJ2-5 | - | - | TRBV28 | 12 | TGTGCCAGCAGCACGGGAGTCGGGGCCCAGTACTTC | CASSTGVGAQYF
TRBJ2-1 | - | - | TRBV4-1 | 13 | TGCGCCAGCAGCCAAGATCTAGTCAATGAGCAGTTCTTC | CASSQDLVNEQFF
TRBJ1-2 | - | - | TRBV6-5 | 15 | TGTGCCAGCAGTTACTCGGGGCGGGAAAACTATGGCTACACCTTC | CASSYSGRENYGYTF
TRBJ2-3 | TRBD2 | - | TRBV6-5 | 16 | TGTGCCAGCAGTTACTCGCGCCTAGCGGCCACAGATACGCAGTATTTT | CASSYSRLAATDTQYF
TRBJ1-1 | - | - | TRBV2 | 13 | TGTGCCAGCACTCCGGACGGGAGGGCTGAAGCTTTCTTT | CASTPDGRAEAFF
TRBJ1-5 | TRBD1 | - | TRBV18 | 17 | TGTGCCAGCTCACCACCTAGAGGACAGGGCGCCTATCAGCCCCAGCATTTT | CASSPPRGQGAYQPQHF
TRBJ2-7 | TRBD1 | - | TRBV19 | 15 | TGTGCCAGTAGTCATGGGACAGGGCAATTCTACGAGCAGTACTTC | CASSHGTGQFYEQYF
TRBJ2-5 | TRBD1 | - | TRBV2 | 15 | TGTGCCAGCAGTGAAAGGAGGACAGGGGAAGAGACCCAGTACTTC | CASSERRTGEETQYF
TRBJ2-3 | - | few | TRBV11-2 | 13 | TGTGCCAGCAGCTTAGCGGGCACAGATACGCAGTATTTT | CASSLAGTDTQYF
TRBJ1-4 | - | - | TRBV5-4 | 17 | TGTGCCAGCAGCCCCAATCCTCCCGGGGCAACTAATGAAAAACTGTTTTTT | CASSPNPPGATNEKLFF
TRBJ1-5 | - | - | TRBV7-9 | 14 | TGTGCCAGCAGCTTAGAGCAGGGAAATCAGCCCCAGCATTTT | CASSLEQGNQPQHF
TRBJ2-5 | - | - | TRBV5-1 | 14 | TGCGCCAGCAGCTTGGGGCGGGGCCAAGAGACCCAGTACTTC | CASSLGRGQETQYF
TRBJ2-5 | TRBD1 | few | TRBV14 | 20 | TGTGCCAGCAGCCATCGATTGTCACTTTGGGCCAGGGGGCAACAAGAGACCCAGTACTTC | CASSHRLSLWARGQQETQYF
TRBJ2-7 | - | - | TRBV19 | 14 | TGTGCCAGTAGTATCGACTCGGTGGGCTACGAGCAGTACTTC | CASSIDSVGYEQYF
TRBJ2-7 | TRBD2 | - | TRBV2 | 15 | TGTGCCAGCAGTGAAGCCGGGACTAGGGCCTACGAGCAGTACTTC | CASSEAGTRAYEQYF
TRBJ2-2 | - | - | TRBV5-1 | 14 | TGCGCCACCTCGACAGGCGCGAACACCGGGGAGCTGTTTTTT | CATSTGANTGELFF
TRBJ1-4 | - | - | TRBV2 | 15 | TGTGCCAGCAGTAAGGACAACCTAACTAATGAAAAACTGTTTTTT | CASSKDNLTNEKLFF
TRBJ1-1 | - | - | TRBV5-1 | 14 | TGCGCCAGCAGCTTGGCCGGGAGAAACACTGAAGCTTTCTTT | CASSLAGRNTEAFF
TRBJ2-5 | TRBD1 | - | TRBV5-1 | 13 | TGCGCCAGCAGCAGGACAGGGGTCGAGACCCAGTACTTC | CASSRTGVETQYF
TRBJ1-2 | TRBD1 | - | TRBV29-1 | 11 | TGCAGCGCCGGACAGGACTATGGCTACACCTTC | CSAGQDYGYTF
TRBJ1-1 | - | - | TRBV11-2 | 14 | TGTGCCAGCAGCCTAATGGGGCCGTCGACTGAAGCTTTCTTT | CASSLMGPSTEAFF
TRBJ1-3 | - | - | TRBV7-2 | 13 | TGTGCCAGCAGCTTGCGGGATAGAAACACCATATATTTT | CASSLRDRNTIYF
TRBJ2-2 | - | many | TRBV10-1 | 11 | TGCGCCGGCTCGAACACCGGGGAGCTGTTTTTT | CAGSNTGELFF
TRBJ2-3 | TRBD2 | - | TRBV5-1 | 16 | TGCGCCAGCGGGAACCTAGGGACTAGCGGTACAGATACGCAGTATTTT | CASGNLGTSGTDTQYF
TRBJ2-1 | - | - | TRBV5-1 | 16 | TGCGCCAGCAGCTTGGTGGGGGCCTCCTCCTACAATGAGCAGTTCTTC | CASSLVGASSYNEQFF
TRBJ2-7 | TRBD2 | - | TRBV2 | 14 | TGTGCCAGCAGTGTAGCGGGGGGTTGGGTCGAGCAGTACTTC | CASSVAGGWVEQYF